One and the same sample provided the 4 T cell receptor beta chains below, sequenced in a study of T cell responses to AZD1222 COVID-19 vaccine listed by TCRdb under 2021. The time point label here, explained by the study, means: baseline before first vaccination. Libraries were made using the immunoSEQ multiplex PCR assay. Not all clones reach the TCRdb copy of this immuneACCESS table, which keeps in-frame sequences only. Checked studies attribute under half of the gap to unresolved V genes and leave the rest unexplained. Within this sample are tens of thousands of clones, with around nine tenths of them counted one time only. The ten most abundant clones make up 15% to 20% of the sample. This material consisted of peripheral blood, taken on day 0 of AZD1222 vaccination. These receptors were taken from an adult in good health.

In DNA, the CDR3 is TGTGCCAGCAGTTTGACAGCCTATGGCTACACCTTC. This translates into CASSLTAYGYTF. The rearrangement joins TRBV28 to TRBJ1-2; a possible D gene is TRBD1 (5 bases). The V end lost 3 bases, the J end lost 4 bases, and 6 bases lay between the germline ends. The CDR3 is made up of 12 amino acids. Germline-derived CDR1 and CDR2 are MDHEN and SYDVKM.

Note on this clone: A read error may account for a junction end that differs from germline. The chain is built from TRBV7-9 and TRBJ1-2; the D gene is possibly TRBD1 (5 bases). This CDR3 contains 13 residues. Per the germline V gene, CDR1 is SEHNR and CDR2 is FQNEAQ (reference sequence). The CDR3 spells CASSLAGNHGYTF. The DNA for the CDR3 is TGTGCCAGCAGTTTAGCAGGGAATCATGGCTACACCTTC.

The CDR3 loop reads CASSPGTGRNQPQHF. The CDR3 nucleotides are TGTGCCAGTAGCCCCGGGACAGGGAGGAATCAGCCCCAGCATTTT. The chain links TRBV19 to TRBJ1-5; 9 nucleotides agree with TRBD1. J gave up 4 bases and V 6 bases, and 7 bases lay outside the gene matches. This CDR3 is 15 amino acids long. Germline CDR1 is LNHDA and CDR2 is SQIVND (reference sequence).

This clone was counted a single time. V usage is TRBV7-2 and J usage is TRBJ2-1, with 13 positions matching TRBD2. This CDR3 comprises 16 residues. Per germline, CDR1 SGHTA and CDR2 FQGNSA. V lost 2 bases and J lost 6; bases outside the gene matches: 4. The CDR3 DNA reads TGTGCCAGCAGCTTATATACTAGCGGGGGGGCCAATGAGCAGTTCTTC. It specifies CASSLYTSGGANEQFF.